Listed below are T cell receptor beta chains from one sample, sequenced in a study of T cell responses to AZD1222 COVID-19 vaccine. The repertoire was sequenced with immunoSEQ multiplex PCR; TCRdb's copy has only in-frame clones and lacks some. The top ten clones hold less than 6% of a sample with more than 120,000 clones, about 86% of them seen once. Sequencing was performed on peripheral blood, taken 28 days after the second AZD1222 dose. These receptors came from an adult who received the AZD1222 COVID-19 vaccine. The CDR3 runs from the conserved cysteine through the conserved F or W. Each record gives: CDR3 DNA, CDR3 protein, D gene, clone size, V gene, J gene. D genes are given only for firm matches. Clone size is shown for a subset of rows, as once, few, many or a class of expanded clone.

DNA: TGCGCCAGCGCCCGGGGGGTGGCCGACAATGTTGGGCAGTTCTTC
CDR3: CASARGVADNVGQFF
D: TRBD2
size: NA
V: TRBV5-1
J: TRBJ2-1

DNA: TGTGCCAGTAGTGAGATGGCAGGGTCTTGGTCTGGGGCCAACGTCCTGACTTTC
CDR3: CASSEMAGSWSGANVLTF
D: NA
size: NA
V: TRBV19
J: TRBJ2-6

DNA: TGTGCCAGCAGGGGGACAGTCATCACCTTC
CDR3: CASRGTVITF
D: TRBD1
size: once
V: TRBV12-3/TRBV12-4
J: TRBJ1-2

DNA: TGTGCCAGCACCAGGTTGGCCGGGGAGCTGTTTTTT
CDR3: CASTRLAGELFF
D: NA
size: NA
V: TRBV28
J: TRBJ2-2

DNA: TGTGCCAGCAGTTTAGGAGAAAAACTGTTTTTT
CDR3: CASSLGEKLFF
D: NA
size: once
V: TRBV6-5
J: TRBJ1-4

DNA: TGTGCCAGCAGTGAAGGAGGGGGTATTAAAGGCTACACCTTC
CDR3: CASSEGGGIKGYTF
D: NA
size: few
V: TRBV2
J: TRBJ1-2

DNA: TGTGCCAGCAGTTACTCAGGGGACTGGAACTACGAGCAGTACTTC
CDR3: CASSYSGDWNYEQYF
D: NA
size: NA
V: TRBV6-5
J: TRBJ2-7

DNA: TGTGCCAGCAGTTTTTACAATTCACCCCTCCACTTT
CDR3: CASSFYNSPLHF
D: NA
size: NA
V: TRBV12-3/TRBV12-4
J: TRBJ1-6

DNA: TGTGCCAGCAGATTCGGGGGGGCCGGCGAGCAGTACTTC
CDR3: CASRFGGAGEQYF
D: TRBD2
size: NA
V: TRBV27
J: TRBJ2-7

DNA: TGTGCCAGCAGTGAATACGAGCAGTACTTC
CDR3: CASSEYEQYF
D: NA
size: NA
V: TRBV25-1
J: TRBJ2-7

DNA: TGTGCCAGCAGCACGACTAGCGGGAGCGACGAGCAGTACTTC
CDR3: CASSTTSGSDEQYF
D: TRBD2
size: NA
V: TRBV11-3
J: TRBJ2-7

DNA: TGTGCCACCAGCAGAGATCGTGTGGGTCTAGTATTGAATTCACCCCTCCACTTT
CDR3: CATSRDRVGLVLNSPLHF
D: NA
size: NA
V: TRBV15
J: TRBJ1-6

DNA: TGTGCCATCACAACAGGGGGCTCCTACAATGAGCAGTTCTTC
CDR3: CAITTGGSYNEQFF
D: TRBD1
size: NA
V: TRBV10-3
J: TRBJ2-1

DNA: TGTGCCAGCAGCTTAGGGTCGCAGAAGCAGTATTTT
CDR3: CASSLGSQKQYF
D: NA
size: NA
V: TRBV11-3
J: TRBJ2-3

DNA: TGTGCCAGCAGGGGGACAGGGCGCCGGGGCTACACCTTC
CDR3: CASRGTGRRGYTF
D: TRBD1
size: NA
V: TRBV6-4
J: TRBJ1-2